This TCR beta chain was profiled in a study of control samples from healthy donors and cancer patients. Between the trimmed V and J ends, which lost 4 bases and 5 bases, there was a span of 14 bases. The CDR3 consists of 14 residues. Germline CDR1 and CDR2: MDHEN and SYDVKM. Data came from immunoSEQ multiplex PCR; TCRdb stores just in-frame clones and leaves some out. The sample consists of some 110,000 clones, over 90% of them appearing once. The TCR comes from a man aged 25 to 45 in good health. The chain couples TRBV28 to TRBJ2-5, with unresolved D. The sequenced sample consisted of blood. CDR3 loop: CASSSQAPAETQYF. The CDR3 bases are TGTGCCAGCAGTTCCCAGGCCCCGGCGGAGACCCAGTACTTC.